These 3 T cell receptor beta chains were sequenced from one sample in a study of blood T cell repertoires in COVID-19. Data came from immunoSEQ multiplex PCR; TCRdb stores just in-frame clones and leaves some out. Here the sample spans some 120,000 clones, nearly 90% being singletons. Sequenced input: peripheral blood. These TCRs come from a woman aged 80 or over with acute or convalescent COVID-19.

This clone was recorded only once. V usage is TRBV6-1 and J usage is TRBJ2-5; perhaps TRBD1 as D (6 bases). Trimming removed 2 bases at V and 5 bases at J, with 18 bases between. This CDR3 is 16 amino acids long. Germline assignment: CDR1 MNHNS and CDR2 SASEGT. As DNA, the CDR3 is TGTGCCAGCAGTGAACACCATGGCAGGGGTGGTGAGACCCAGTACTTC. Its protein is CASSEHHGRGGETQYF.

The chain couples TRBV19 to TRBJ1-5; D remains ambiguous. Between the trimmed V and J ends, which lost 3 bases and 9 bases, there was a span of 12 bases. The germline CDR1 and CDR2 sequences are LNHDA and SQIVND (reference sequence). The CDR3 has 13 residues. Written as DNA, the CDR3 is TGTGCCAGTAGTATCGAGGGTTATGCGCCCCAGCATTTT. The encoded protein is CASSIEGYAPQHF.

The chain carries TRBV9 and TRBJ2-2; D call uncertain. V dropped 1 base and J dropped 0 bases, with 4 bases sitting between them. Germline-derived CDR1 and CDR2 are SGDLS and YYNGEE. CDR3 size: 14 residues. In DNA, the CDR3 is TGTGCCAGCAGCGTAAGCCCGAACACCGGGGAGCTGTTTTTT. It codes for CASSVSPNTGELFF.